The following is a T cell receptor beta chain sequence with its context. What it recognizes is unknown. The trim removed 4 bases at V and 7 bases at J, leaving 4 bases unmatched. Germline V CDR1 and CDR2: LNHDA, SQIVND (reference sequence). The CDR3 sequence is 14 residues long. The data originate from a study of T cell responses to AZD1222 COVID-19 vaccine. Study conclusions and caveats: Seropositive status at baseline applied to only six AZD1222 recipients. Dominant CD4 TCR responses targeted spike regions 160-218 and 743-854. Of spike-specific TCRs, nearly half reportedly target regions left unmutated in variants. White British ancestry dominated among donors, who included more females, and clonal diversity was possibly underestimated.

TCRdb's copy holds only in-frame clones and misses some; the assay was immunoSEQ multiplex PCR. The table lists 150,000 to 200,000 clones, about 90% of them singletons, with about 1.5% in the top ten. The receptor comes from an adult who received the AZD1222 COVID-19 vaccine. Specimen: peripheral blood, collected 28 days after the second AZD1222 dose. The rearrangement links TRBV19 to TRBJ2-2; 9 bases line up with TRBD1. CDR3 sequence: CASSTTGGGGELFF. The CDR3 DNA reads TGTGCCAGTAGTACTACAGGGGGCGGCGGGGAGCTGTTTTTT.